This T cell receptor (beta chain) is drawn from a study of beta chain features in type 1 diabetes. Trimming removed 6 bases from V and 6 bases from J, with 23 bases in between. This CDR3 has 16 residues. Germline V gives CDR1 KGHSH, CDR2 LQKENI. The isolated RNA, all of it, was reverse transcribed, so expressed TCRB transcripts were what got sequenced. Profiling relied on immunoSEQ multiplex PCR, and the TCRdb table lists in-frame clones only, not all of them. This sample carries approximately 150,000 clones, approximately 9.1% of them seen once, and the ten largest clones take roughly 2.5%. This sequence joins TRBV18 and TRBJ1-1, with D possibly being TRBD1 (6 bases). Sequencing was carried out using central memory CD4+ T cells from blood. The receptor was derived from a woman under 30 in good health. This CDR3 reads CASSSREQGNSAEAFF. The CDR3 bases are TGTGCCAGCTCTTCACGAGAGCAGGGGAATAGCGCTGAAGCTTTCTTT.